The 4 T cell receptor beta chains below come from one sample, sequenced in a study of ipilimumab plus nivolumab after autologous stem cell transplantation (TCRdb year 2021). The receptor library was made with the immunoSEQ multiplex PCR assay. TCRdb provides this immuneACCESS table in a form limited to in-frame rearrangements. Some clones are lacking; in checked studies, under half of them reflect an unresolved V gene, and why the rest are absent is not known. Counted in this sample were 10,000 to 15,000 clones; around 70% of them appeared once. More than 25% of the sample comes from the top ten. The material was PBMCs, obtained in a trial of ipilimumab plus nivolumab as post-transplant consolidation. These receptors all come from a male donor with diffuse large B-cell lymphoma.

J is TRBJ2-1 and V is TRBV5-4, with 16 bases aligning to TRBD2. The CDR3 extends over 19 amino acids. Germline assignment: CDR1 SGHNT and CDR2 YYREEE (reference sequence). The V and J ends lost 4 bases and 3 bases, in that order; junction bases with no gene match: 10. CDR3 sequence: CASSGVPGLAGGVYNEQFF. In DNA form, the CDR3 reads TGTGCCAGCAGCGGAGTCCCGGGACTAGCGGGGGGGGTCTACAATGAGCAGTTCTTC.

The chain couples TRBV11-2 to TRBJ1-1; D not resolved. CDR3 length equals 14 residues. The V end was cut by 4 bases, the J end by 6 bases, with 15 bases between. Germline CDR1 SGHAT, CDR2 FQNNGV. This chain's CDR3 is CASSSPLRRAEAFF. CDR3 sequence (DNA): TGTGCCAGCAGCTCCCCTCTTCGGAGAGCTGAAGCTTTCTTT.

The table lists this clone with a few counts. V usage is TRBV11-3 and J usage is TRBJ2-1; 9 positions match TRBD2. Trimming at V came to 8 bases and at J to 2 bases, leaving 4 bases not matched to a gene. Germline V gives CDR1 SGHNT, CDR2 YENEEA. The CDR3 extends over 14 amino acids. DNA of the CDR3: TGTGCCAGCCAAGGCGGGAGGGCCTACAATGAGCAGTTCTTC. This translates into CASQGGRAYNEQFF.

The V and J genes are TRBV19 and TRBJ2-5; 7 nucleotides agree with TRBD2. The J call may be incorrect, as the DNA end agrees better with TRBJ2-7. Germline V lookup: CDR1 LNHDA, CDR2 SQIVND (reference sequence). CDR3 length: 14 residues. CDR3 nucleotide sequence: TGTGCCAGTAGTATCGGGGAGGGCCTCTACGAGCAGTACTTC. It specifies CASSIGEGLYEQYF.